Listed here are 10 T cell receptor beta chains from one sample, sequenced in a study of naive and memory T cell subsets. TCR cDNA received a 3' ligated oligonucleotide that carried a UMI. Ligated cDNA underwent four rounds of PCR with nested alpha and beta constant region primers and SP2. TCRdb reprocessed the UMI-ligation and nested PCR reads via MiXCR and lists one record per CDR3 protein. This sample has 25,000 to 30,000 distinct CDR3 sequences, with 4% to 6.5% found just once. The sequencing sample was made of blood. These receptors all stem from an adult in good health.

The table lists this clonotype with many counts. This chain's CDR3 is CASSYSAQGRPGNTIYF. Here the CDR3 DNA reads TGTGCCAGCAGTTACTCCGCCCAGGGTAGGCCTGGAAACACCATATATTTT. The chain combines TRBV6-5 with TRBJ1-3, with a possible D match to TRBD1 (5 bases). The CDR3 consists of 17 residues. Germline V lookup: CDR1 MNHEY, CDR2 SVGAGI. Trimming removed 0 bases from V and 2 bases from J, with 14 bases in between.

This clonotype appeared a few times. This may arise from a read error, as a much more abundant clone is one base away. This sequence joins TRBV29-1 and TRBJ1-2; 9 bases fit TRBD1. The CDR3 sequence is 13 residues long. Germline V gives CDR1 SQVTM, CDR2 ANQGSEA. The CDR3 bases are TGCAGCGCCAACACAGGGGGCATCTATGGCGACACCTTC. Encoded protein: CSANTGGIYGDTF.

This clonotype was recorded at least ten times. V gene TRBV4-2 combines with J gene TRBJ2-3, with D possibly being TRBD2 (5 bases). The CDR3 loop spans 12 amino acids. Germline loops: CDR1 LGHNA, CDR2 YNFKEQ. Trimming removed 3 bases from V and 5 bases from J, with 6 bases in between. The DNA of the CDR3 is TGTGCCAGCAGCCATGGGAGAGATACGCAGTATTTT. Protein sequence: CASSHGRDTQYF.

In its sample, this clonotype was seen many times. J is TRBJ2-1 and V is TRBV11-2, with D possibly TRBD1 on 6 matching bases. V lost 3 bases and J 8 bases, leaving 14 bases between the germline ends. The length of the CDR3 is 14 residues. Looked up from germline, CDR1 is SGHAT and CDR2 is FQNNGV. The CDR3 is CASSFIGGRDEQFF. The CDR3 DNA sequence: TGTGCCAGCAGCTTCATAGGGGGAAGAGATGAGCAGTTCTTC.

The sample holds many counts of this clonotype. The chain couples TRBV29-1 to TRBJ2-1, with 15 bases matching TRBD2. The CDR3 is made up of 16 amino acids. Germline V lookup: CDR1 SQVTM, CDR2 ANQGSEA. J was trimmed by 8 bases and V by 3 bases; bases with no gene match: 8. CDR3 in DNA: TGCAGCGTTGAGGGACTAGCGGGAGGAGGTCGGGATGAGCAGTTCTTC. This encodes CSVEGLAGGGRDEQFF.

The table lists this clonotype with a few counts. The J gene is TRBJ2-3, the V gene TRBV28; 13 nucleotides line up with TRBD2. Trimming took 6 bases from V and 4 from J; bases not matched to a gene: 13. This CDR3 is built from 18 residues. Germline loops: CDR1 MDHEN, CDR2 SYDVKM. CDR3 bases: TGTGCCAGCAGCCCAGTCGGAGGGACTAGCGGGATTGCAGATACGCAGTATTTT. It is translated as CASSPVGGTSGIADTQYF.

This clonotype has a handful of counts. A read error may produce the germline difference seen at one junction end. The CDR3 loop is CASSQDTARNYGDTF. CDR3 nucleotides: TGCGCCAGCAGCCAAGATACTGCCAGAAACTATGGCGACACCTTC. The chain uses TRBV4-3 and TRBJ1-2; no firm D call. This CDR3 contains 15 residues. Germline assignment: CDR1 LGHNA and CDR2 YSLEER.

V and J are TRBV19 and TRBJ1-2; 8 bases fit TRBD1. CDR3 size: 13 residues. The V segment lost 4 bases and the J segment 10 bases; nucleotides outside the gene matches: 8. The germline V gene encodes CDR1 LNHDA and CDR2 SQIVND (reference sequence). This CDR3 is CASSTRTGQDYTF. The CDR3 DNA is TGTGCCAGTAGTACGAGGACAGGGCAGGACTACACCTTC.

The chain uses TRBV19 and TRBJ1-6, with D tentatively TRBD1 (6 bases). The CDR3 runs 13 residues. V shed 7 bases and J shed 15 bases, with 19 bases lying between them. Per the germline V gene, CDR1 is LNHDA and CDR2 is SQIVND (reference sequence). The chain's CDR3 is CASKTNGQNNLHF. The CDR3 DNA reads TGTGCCAGTAAAACCAACGGACAGAACAACCTCCACTTT.

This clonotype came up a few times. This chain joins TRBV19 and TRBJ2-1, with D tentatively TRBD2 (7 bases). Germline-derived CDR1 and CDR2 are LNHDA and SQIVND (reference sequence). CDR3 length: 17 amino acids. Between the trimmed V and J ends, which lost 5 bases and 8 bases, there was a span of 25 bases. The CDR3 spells CASSLRLAQERGDEQFF. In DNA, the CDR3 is TGTGCCAGTAGTCTCCGACTAGCTCAGGAGAGGGGGGATGAGCAGTTCTTC.